Listed below are T cell receptor beta chains from one sample, sequenced in a study of cytomegalovirus exposure and HLA in healthy donors. Measured with immunoSEQ multiplex PCR; TCRdb has only the in-frame clones, and not every one. Its table lists over 45,000 clones. The specimen was PBMCs. The origin of the receptors is a woman in her forties in good health and CMV-seronegative. Each CDR3 is given with its conserved first and last residue. Each record gives: V gene, clone size, D gene, J gene, CDR3 DNA, CDR3 protein. The D gene is left open where the match is weak. Clone size appears in some rows only: once, few, many, or a class for an expanded clone.

TRBV5-1	-	-	TRBJ1-1	TGCGCCAGCAGCCCAGACAGAGGGACTTTGAACACTGAAGCTTTCTTT	CASSPDRGTLNTEAFF
TRBV27	-	TRBD2	TRBJ2-2	TGTGCCAGCAGGGGGACTAGCGGGTACACCGGGGAGCTGTTTTTT	CASRGTSGYTGELFF
TRBV15	-	TRBD1	TRBJ2-1	TGTGCCACCAGCAGATCGACAGGGTTTTACGAGAATGAGCAGTTCTTC	CATSRSTGFYENEQFF
TRBV7-9	-	TRBD1	TRBJ1-1	TGTGCCAGCAGCTCCGGACAGGGGGCTCGGGCTTTCTTT	CASSSGQGARAFF
TRBV7-2	-	-	TRBJ2-7	TGTGCCAGTGCAACAGGAACCGCCTACGAGCAGTACTTC	CASATGTAYEQYF
TRBV11-2	-	-	TRBJ2-5	TGTGCCAGCAGCCGGACTTTTGGGGAAGAGACCCAGTACTTC	CASSRTFGEETQYF
TRBV2	-	TRBD1	TRBJ1-1	TGTGCCAGCAGTAGGGGGCCGGGCACTGAAGCTTTCTTT	CASSRGPGTEAFF
TRBV19	-	TRBD2	TRBJ2-3	TGTGCCAGTAGAGATCTAGCGGGGGCACCAGATACGCAGTATTTT	CASRDLAGAPDTQYF
TRBV10-3	-	-	TRBJ2-3	TGTGCCATCAGTAAGACAGGTAGTAGCACAGATACGCAGTATTTT	CAISKTGSSTDTQYF
TRBV4-2	-	TRBD1	TRBJ2-1	TGTGCCAGCAGCCAAGACCAGGACAGGGGCGGTATTGATGAGCAGTTCTTC	CASSQDQDRGGIDEQFF
TRBV7-9	-	-	TRBJ1-2	TGTGCCAGCAGCTTAGGACAGACTAACTATGGCTACACCTTC	CASSLGQTNYGYTF
TRBV5-1	-	-	TRBJ1-2	TGCGCCAGCAGCCTCGGACACGAGGTTGGCTACACCTTC	CASSLGHEVGYTF
TRBV2	-	-	TRBJ1-1	TGTGCCAGCAGTCTCGGACAGCTGAACACTGAAGCTTTCTTT	CASSLGQLNTEAFF
TRBV28	-	-	TRBJ2-3	TGTGCCAGCAGTTTGGGCATCTACACAGATACGCAGTATTTT	CASSLGIYTDTQYF
TRBV2	-	-	TRBJ2-7	TGTGCCAGCAGTCTCCTCTCCTACGAGCAGTACTTC	CASSLLSYEQYF
TRBV13	-	TRBD2	TRBJ2-7	TGTGCCAGCAGCCCAAACTCCCAACTAGCGGGGATTGCCTACGAGCAGTACTTC	CASSPNSQLAGIAYEQYF
TRBV6-6	-	-	TRBJ1-1	TGTGCCAGCAGTCGCCTGGGAGGAACTGAAGCTTTCTTT	CASSRLGGTEAFF
TRBV4-1	-	TRBD2	TRBJ2-7	TGCGCCAGCAGCCATGCGGGACTAGCGGGAGCTTACGAGCAGTACTTC	CASSHAGLAGAYEQYF
TRBV13	-	-	TRBJ2-3	TGTGCCAGCAGCCTCGGAGGCAGTTTCACAGATACGCAGTATTTT	CASSLGGSFTDTQYF
TRBV7-8	-	TRBD2	TRBJ2-5	TGTGCCAGCAGCTCCGGCGGGACTAGCGGGAGGAATCAGTACTTC	CASSSGGTSGRNQYF
TRBV18	-	-	TRBJ2-5	TGTGCCAGCTCACCACGGGGGGAGGAGACCCAGTACTTC	CASSPRGEETQYF
TRBV18	-	TRBD1	TRBJ2-3	TGTGCCAGCTCACCGGGACAGGGGGCGTCGCATTTT	CASSPGQGASHF
TRBV5-1	-	-	TRBJ1-4	TGCGCCAGCAGCTGGGATATCGTGTCAGGGGTCGGAAATGAAAAACTGTTTTTT	CASSWDIVSGVGNEKLFF
TRBV11-2	-	-	TRBJ2-2	TGTGCCAGCAGCGCTCAGGGTTCCGGGGAGCTGTTTTTT	CASSAQGSGELFF
TRBV30	-	-	TRBJ1-1	TGTGCCTGGAGTGTACCGGGAGCGAACACTGAAGCTTTCTTT	CAWSVPGANTEAFF
TRBV7-9	-	TRBD1	TRBJ1-2	TGTGCCAGCAACCCGGGACAGGGCTGGTATGGCTACACCTTC	CASNPGQGWYGYTF
TRBV5-1	-	-	TRBJ1-3	TGCGCCAGCAGCCTGGACGGTGAAAACACCATATATTTT	CASSLDGENTIYF
TRBV7-2	-	-	TRBJ2-3	TGTGCCAGCAGCGTCGACCGAGGTACGCAGTATTTT	CASSVDRGTQYF
TRBV9	-	-	TRBJ2-5	TGTGCCGGCAGCGTGGGACTCACCCAAGAGACCCAGTACTTC	CAGSVGLTQETQYF
TRBV15	-	-	TRBJ1-1	TGTGCCACCAGCAGTGAAAGCATGAACACTGAAGCTTTCTTT	CATSSESMNTEAFF
TRBV7-9	-	-	TRBJ2-5	TGTGCCAGCAGCTTGGTAGCGTCGTACCAAGAGACCCAGTACTTC	CASSLVASYQETQYF
TRBV9	-	TRBD2	TRBJ2-1	TGTGCCAGCAGCATCGGGGGGGTAACCTACAATGAGCAGTTCTTC	CASSIGGVTYNEQFF
TRBV6-6	-	-	TRBJ2-7	TGTGCCAGCAGTTACGACAGGGAGCAGTACTTC	CASSYDREQYF
TRBV7-9	-	TRBD1	TRBJ1-2	TGTGCCAGCAGCCAAGGACAGGGATTCAGCGGCTACACCTTC	CASSQGQGFSGYTF
TRBV5-4	-	-	TRBJ1-2	TGTGCCAGCAGCCCCGACCTCCGGCGGCACTATGGCTACACCTTC	CASSPDLRRHYGYTF
TRBV7-9	-	TRBD2	TRBJ2-3	TGTGCCAGCAGCCTACTAGCGGGAGGGCCTTTGAACACAGATACGCAGTATTTT	CASSLLAGGPLNTDTQYF
TRBV7-9	medium-sized	TRBD2	TRBJ2-3	TGTGCCAGCAGCTCTGGGACTAGCGTCTCCTCGCAGTATTTT	CASSSGTSVSSQYF